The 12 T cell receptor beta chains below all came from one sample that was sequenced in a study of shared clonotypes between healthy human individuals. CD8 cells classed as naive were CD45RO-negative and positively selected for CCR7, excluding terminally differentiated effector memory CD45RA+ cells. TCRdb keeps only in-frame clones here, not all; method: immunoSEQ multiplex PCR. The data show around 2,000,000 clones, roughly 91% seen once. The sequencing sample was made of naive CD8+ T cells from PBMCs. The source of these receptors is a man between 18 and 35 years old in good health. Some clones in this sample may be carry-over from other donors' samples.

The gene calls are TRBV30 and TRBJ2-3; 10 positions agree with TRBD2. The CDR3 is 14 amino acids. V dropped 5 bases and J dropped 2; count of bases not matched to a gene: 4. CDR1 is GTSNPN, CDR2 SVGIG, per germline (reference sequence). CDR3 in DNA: TGTGCCTGGCAAGCGGGAGGGACCACAGATACGCAGTATTTT. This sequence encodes CAWQAGGTTDTQYF.

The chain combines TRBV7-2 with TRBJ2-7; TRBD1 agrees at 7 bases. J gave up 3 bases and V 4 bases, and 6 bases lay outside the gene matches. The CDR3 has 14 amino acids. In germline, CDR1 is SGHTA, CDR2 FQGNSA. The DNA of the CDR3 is TGTGCCAGCAGCTCCGACAGGGCCTTCTACGAGCAGTACTTC. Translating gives CASSSDRAFYEQYF.

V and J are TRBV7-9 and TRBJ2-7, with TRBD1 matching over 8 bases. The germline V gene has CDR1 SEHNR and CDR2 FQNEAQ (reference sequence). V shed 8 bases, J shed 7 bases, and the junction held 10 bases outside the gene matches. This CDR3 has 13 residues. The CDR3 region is CASQGQGAQEQYF. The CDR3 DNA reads TGTGCCAGCCAGGGTCAGGGGGCACAAGAGCAGTACTTC.

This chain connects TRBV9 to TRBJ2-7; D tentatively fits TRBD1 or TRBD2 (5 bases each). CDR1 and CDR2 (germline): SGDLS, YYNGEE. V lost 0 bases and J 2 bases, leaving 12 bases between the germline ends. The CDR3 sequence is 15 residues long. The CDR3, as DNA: TGTGCCAGCAGCGTAGGTGGGGGAGCCCCCTACGAGCAGTACTTC. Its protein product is CASSVGGGAPYEQYF.

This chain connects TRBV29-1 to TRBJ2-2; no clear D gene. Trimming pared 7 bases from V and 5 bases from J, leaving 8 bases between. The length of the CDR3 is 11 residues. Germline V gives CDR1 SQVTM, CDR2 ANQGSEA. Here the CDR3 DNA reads TGCAGCGCCACAGAAACCGGGGAGCTGTTTTTT. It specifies CSATETGELFF.

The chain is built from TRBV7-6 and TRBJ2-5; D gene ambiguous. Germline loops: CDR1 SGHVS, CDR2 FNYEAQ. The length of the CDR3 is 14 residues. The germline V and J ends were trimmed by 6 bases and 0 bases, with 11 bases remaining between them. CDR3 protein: CASRQSPYQETQYF. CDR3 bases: TGTGCCAGCAGACAAAGTCCGTACCAAGAGACCCAGTACTTC. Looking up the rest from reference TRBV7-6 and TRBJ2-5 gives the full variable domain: GAGVSQSPRYKVTKRGQDVALRCDPISGHVSLYWYRQALGQGPEFLTYFNYEAQQDKSGLPNDRFSAERPEGSISTLTIQRTEQRDSAMYRCASRQSPYQETQYFGPGTRLLVL.

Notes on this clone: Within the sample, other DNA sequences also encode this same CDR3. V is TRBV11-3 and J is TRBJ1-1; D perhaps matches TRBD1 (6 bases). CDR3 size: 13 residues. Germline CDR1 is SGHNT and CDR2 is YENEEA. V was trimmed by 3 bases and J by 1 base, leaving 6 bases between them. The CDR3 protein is CASSLGQNTEAFF. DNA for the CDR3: TGTGCCAGCAGCTTGGGACAGAACACTGAAGCTTTCTTT.

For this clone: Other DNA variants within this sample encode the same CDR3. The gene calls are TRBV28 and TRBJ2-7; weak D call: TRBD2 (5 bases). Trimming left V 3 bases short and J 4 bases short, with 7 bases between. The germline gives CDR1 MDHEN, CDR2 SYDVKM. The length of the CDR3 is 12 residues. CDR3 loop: CASSLGRYEQYF. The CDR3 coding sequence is TGTGCCAGCAGTTTGGGGAGATACGAGCAGTACTTC.

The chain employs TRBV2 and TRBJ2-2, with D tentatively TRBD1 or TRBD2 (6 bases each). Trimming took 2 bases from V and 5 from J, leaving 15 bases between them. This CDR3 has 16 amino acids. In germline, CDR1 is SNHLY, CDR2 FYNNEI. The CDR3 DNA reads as TGTGCCAGCAGTGAACATGGGGGGCTGAAAACCGGGGAGCTGTTTTTT. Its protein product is CASSEHGGLKTGELFF.

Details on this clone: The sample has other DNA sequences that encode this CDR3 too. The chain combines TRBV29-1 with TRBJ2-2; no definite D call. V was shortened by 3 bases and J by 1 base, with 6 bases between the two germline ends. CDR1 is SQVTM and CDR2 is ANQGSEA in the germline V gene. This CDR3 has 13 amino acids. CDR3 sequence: CSVDAGNTGELFF. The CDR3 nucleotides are TGCAGCGTTGATGCCGGGAACACCGGGGAGCTGTTTTTT.

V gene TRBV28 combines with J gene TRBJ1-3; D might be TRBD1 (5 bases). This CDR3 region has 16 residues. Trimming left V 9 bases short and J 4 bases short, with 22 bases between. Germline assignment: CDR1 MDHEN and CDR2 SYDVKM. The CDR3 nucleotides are TGTGCCAGTTGCATTTTAGGGGCCCTAGGAGGAAACACCATATATTTT. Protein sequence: CASCILGALGGNTIYF.

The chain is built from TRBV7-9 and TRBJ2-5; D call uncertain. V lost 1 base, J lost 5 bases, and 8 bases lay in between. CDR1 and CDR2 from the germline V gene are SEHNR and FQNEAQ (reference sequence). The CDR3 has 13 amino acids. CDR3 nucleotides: TGTGCCAGCAGCTTAGACAGCAGGGAGACCCAGTACTTC. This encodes CASSLDSRETQYF.